Below, one T cell receptor beta chain is given with its context. These data are taken from a study of blood T cells in healthy people across ages. The use of a sample-barcoded 5' primer and a J-beta primer mix characterized a second PCR of about 7 to 12 cycles. TCRdb called the 5' RACE reads again in MiXCR, with one record for every CDR3 protein. This sample has approximately 1.5 million distinct CDR3 sequences, with approximately 42% found just once. The sequenced sample consisted of blood. The TCR originated in a woman under 30 in good health.

CDR3 coding DNA: TGCAGTGCTTCACGAGGAGGCGTCCTAGACAATGAGCAGTTCTTC. Residues: CSASRGGVLDNEQFF. V usage is TRBV20-1 and J usage is TRBJ2-1; TRBD2 might be the D (5 bases). Germline-derived CDR1 and CDR2 are DFQATT and SNEGSKA (reference sequence). The CDR3 sequence is 15 residues long. V was trimmed by 5 bases and J by 5 bases, leaving 19 bases between them.